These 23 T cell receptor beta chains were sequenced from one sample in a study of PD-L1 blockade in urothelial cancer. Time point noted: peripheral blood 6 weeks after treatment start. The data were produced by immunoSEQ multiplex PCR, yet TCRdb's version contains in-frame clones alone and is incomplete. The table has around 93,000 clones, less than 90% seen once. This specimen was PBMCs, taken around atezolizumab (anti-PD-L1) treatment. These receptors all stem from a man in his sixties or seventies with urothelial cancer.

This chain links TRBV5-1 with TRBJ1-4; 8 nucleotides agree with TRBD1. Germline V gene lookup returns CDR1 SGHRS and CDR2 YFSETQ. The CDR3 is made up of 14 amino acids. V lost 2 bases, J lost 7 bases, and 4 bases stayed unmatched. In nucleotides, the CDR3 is TGCGCCAGCAGCTTCGGACAGGGCCCTGAAAAACTGTTTTTT. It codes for CASSFGQGPEKLFF.

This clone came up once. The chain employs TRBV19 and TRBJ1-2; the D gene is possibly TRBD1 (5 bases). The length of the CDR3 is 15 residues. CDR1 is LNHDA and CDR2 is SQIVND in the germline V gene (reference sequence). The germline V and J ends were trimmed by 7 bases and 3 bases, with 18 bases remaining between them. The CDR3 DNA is TGTGCCAGTATCAATGGGGCAGGGTGGGACTATGGCTACACCTTC. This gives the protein CASINGAGWDYGYTF.

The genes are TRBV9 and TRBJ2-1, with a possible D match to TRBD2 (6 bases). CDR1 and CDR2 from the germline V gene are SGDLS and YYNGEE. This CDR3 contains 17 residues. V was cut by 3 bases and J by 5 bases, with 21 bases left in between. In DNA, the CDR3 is TGTGCCAGCAGCGAGGGGCCCGGGAGCATCAAAGACAATGAGCAGTTCTTC. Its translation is CASSEGPGSIKDNEQFF.

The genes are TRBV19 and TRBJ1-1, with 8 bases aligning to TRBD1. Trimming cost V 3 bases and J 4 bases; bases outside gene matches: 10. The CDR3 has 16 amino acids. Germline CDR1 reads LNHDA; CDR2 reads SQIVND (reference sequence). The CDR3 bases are TGTGCCAGTAGTATCAGGGCAGGGGGCGCGAGCACTGAAGCTTTCTTT. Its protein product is CASSIRAGGASTEAFF.

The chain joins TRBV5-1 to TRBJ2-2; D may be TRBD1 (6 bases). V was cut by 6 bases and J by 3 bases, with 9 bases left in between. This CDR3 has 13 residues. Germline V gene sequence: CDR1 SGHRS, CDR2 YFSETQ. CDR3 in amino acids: CASKQGDTGELFF. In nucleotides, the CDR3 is TGCGCCAGCAAACAGGGTGACACCGGGGAGCTGTTTTTT.

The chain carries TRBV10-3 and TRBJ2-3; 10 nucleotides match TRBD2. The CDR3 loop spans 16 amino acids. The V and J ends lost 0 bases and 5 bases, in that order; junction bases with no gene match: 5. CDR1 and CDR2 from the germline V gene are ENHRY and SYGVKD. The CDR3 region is CAISESGAGGIDTQYF. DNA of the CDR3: TGTGCCATCAGTGAGTCAGGAGCGGGGGGGATAGATACGCAGTATTTT.

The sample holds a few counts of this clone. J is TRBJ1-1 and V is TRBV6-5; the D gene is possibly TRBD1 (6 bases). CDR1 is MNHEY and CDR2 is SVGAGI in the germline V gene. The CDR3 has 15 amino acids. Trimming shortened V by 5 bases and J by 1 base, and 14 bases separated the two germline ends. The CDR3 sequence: CASSTGGQANTEAFF. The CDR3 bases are TGTGCCAGCAGTACGGGGGGGCAGGCGAACACTGAAGCTTTCTTT.

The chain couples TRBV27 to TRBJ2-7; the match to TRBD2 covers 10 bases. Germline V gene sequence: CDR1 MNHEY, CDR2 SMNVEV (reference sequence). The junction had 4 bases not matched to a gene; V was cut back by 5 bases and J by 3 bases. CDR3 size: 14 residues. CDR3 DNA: TGTGCCAGCAGTGAGCGGGAGGGCCTCTACGAGCAGTACTTC. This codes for CASSEREGLYEQYF.

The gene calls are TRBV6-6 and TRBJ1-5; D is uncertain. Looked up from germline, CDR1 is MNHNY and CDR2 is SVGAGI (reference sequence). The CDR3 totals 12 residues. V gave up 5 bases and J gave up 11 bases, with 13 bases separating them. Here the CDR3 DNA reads TGTGCCAGCAGTCCTCGGGAAGTGGCCCAGCATTTT. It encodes CASSPREVAQHF.

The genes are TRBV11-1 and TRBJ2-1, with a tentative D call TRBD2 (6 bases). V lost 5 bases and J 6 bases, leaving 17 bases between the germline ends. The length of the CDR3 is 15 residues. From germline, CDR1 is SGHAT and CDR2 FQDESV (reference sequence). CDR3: CASSPTWRGANEQFF. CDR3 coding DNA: TGTGCCAGCAGCCCCACTTGGCGGGGAGCCAATGAGCAGTTCTTC.

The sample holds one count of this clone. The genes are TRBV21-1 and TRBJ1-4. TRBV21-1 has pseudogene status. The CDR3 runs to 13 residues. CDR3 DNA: TGTGCCAGCAGCAAGACGGGTAATGAAAAACTGTTTTTT. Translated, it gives CASSKTGNEKLFF.

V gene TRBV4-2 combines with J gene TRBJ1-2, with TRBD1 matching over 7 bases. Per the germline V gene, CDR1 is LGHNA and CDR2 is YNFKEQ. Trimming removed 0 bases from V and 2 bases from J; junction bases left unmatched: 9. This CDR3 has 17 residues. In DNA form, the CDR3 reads TGTGCCAGCAGCCAAGATTATCCGAGACAGGGAAACTATGGCTACACCTTC. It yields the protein CASSQDYPRQGNYGYTF.

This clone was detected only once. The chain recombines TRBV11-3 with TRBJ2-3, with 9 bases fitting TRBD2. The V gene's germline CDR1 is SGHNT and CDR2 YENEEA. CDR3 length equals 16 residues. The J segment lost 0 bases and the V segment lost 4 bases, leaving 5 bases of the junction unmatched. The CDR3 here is CASSSQTSGSTDTQYF. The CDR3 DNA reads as TGTGCCAGCAGCTCGCAGACTAGCGGAAGCACAGATACGCAGTATTTT.

The DNA for the CDR3 is TGTGCCAGCAGCTTAGAACGACTAGCTTACGAGCAGTACTTC. Amino acids: CASSLERLAYEQYF. The V call is TRBV7-2, the J call TRBJ2-7, with 7 bases that match TRBD2. Germline V CDR1 and CDR2: SGHTA, FQGNSA. The V gene end was trimmed by 1 base and the J gene end by 4 bases; junction bases not matched to a gene: 4. The CDR3 is 14 amino acids. Filled out from reference TRBV7-2 and TRBJ2-7, the complete variable domain reads GAGVSQSPSNKVTEKGKDVELRCDPISGHTALYWYRQSLGQGLEFLIYFQGNSAPDKSGLPSDRFSAERTGGSVSTLTIQRTQQEDSAVYLCASSLERLAYEQYFGPGTRLTVT.

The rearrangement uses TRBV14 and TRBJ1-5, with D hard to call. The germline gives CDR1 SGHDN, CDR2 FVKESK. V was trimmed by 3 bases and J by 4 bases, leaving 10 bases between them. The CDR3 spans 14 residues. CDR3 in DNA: TGTGCCAGCAGCCAGGGAGGGCCAAATCAGCCCCAGCATTTT. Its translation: CASSQGGPNQPQHF.

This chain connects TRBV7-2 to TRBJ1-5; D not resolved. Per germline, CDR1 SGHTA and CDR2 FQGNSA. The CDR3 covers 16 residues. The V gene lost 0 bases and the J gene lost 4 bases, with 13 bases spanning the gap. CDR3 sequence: CASSLAGGVVNQPQHF. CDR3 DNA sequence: TGTGCCAGCAGCTTAGCAGGCGGGGTTGTAAATCAGCCCCAGCATTTT.

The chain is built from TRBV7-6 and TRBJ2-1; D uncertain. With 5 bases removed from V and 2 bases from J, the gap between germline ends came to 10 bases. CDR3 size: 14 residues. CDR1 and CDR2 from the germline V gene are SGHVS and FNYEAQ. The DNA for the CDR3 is TGTGCCAGCAGCCGCGACACACCCTACAATGAGCAGTTCTTC. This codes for CASSRDTPYNEQFF.

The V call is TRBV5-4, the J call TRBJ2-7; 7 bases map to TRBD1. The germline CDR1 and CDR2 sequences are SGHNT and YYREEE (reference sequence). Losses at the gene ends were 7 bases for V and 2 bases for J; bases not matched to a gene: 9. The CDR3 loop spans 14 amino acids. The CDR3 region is CASGGQELPYEQYF. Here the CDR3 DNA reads TGTGCCAGCGGAGGACAGGAACTACCCTACGAGCAGTACTTC.

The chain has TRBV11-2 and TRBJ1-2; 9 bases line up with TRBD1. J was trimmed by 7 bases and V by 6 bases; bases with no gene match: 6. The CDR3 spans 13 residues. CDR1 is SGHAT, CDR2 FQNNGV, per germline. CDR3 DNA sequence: TGTGCCAGCAGTCCCGGGACAGGGAGTGGCTACACCTTC. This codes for CASSPGTGSGYTF.

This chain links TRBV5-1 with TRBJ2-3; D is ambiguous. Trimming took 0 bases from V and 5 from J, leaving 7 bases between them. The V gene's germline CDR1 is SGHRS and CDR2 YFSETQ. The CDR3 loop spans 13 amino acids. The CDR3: CASSLATGDTQYF. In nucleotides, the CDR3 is TGCGCCAGCAGCTTGGCCACGGGAGATACGCAGTATTTT.

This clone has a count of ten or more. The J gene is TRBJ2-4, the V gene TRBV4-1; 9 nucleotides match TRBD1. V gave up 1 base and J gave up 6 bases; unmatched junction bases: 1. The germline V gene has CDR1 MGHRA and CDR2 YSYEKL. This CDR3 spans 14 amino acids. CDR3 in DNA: TGCGCCAGCAGCCAAGGGGGACAGGGAAACATTCAGTACTTC. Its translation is CASSQGGQGNIQYF.

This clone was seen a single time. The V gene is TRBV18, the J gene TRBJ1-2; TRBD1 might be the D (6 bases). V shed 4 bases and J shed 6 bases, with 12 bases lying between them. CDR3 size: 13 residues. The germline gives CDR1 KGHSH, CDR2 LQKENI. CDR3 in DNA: TGTGCCAGCTCACACAGGACAGAGGATGGCTACACCTTC. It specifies CASSHRTEDGYTF.

CDR3 nucleotide sequence: TGCGCCAGCAGCTTGGGTACAGACAATGAGCAGTTCTTC. Its translation is CASSLGTDNEQFF. The chain employs TRBV5-1 and TRBJ2-1; D unresolved. The V end was cut by 0 bases, the J end by 5 bases, with 6 bases between. Germline CDR1 is SGHRS and CDR2 is YFSETQ. This CDR3 has 13 amino acids.